One and the same sample provided the 26 T cell receptor beta chains below, sequenced in a study of radiotherapy plus CTLA-4 blockade in lung cancer. The protocol was immunoSEQ multiplex PCR, while the TCRdb copy is restricted to in-frame clones and leaves out a portion. The repertoire holds 95,000 to 150,000 clones, with 70% to 90% as singletons. The material sequenced was peripheral blood, taken from a patient treated with radiotherapy plus ipilimumab. These receptors were collected from a human donor with non-small cell lung cancer that progressed on radiotherapy plus ipilimumab.

V and J are TRBV27 and TRBJ1-1; D unresolved. V was trimmed by 7 bases and J by 6 bases, leaving 15 bases between them. This CDR3 spans 13 amino acids. Germline lookup yields CDR1 MNHEY and CDR2 SMNVEV (reference sequence). The CDR3, as DNA: TGTGCCAGCACCTCGGACGGATATGCTGAAGCTTTCTTT. Translated: CASTSDGYAEAFF.

The CDR3 sequence: CASIYARDNKQYF. CDR3 nucleotides: TGTGCCAGCATATACGCTCGGGACAACAAGCAGTACTTC. The rearrangement uses TRBV2 and TRBJ2-7, with D tentatively TRBD1 (6 bases). V gave up 7 bases and J gave up 8 bases, with 18 bases separating them. The CDR3 is 13 amino acids. Germline lookup yields CDR1 SNHLY and CDR2 FYNNEI.

V is TRBV6-4 and J is TRBJ1-3, with 10 bases aligning to TRBD1. V lost 4 bases and J lost 10; bases outside the gene matches: 13. The germline CDR1 and CDR2 sequences are MRHNA and SNTAGT. CDR3 length: 16 residues. CDR3 protein: CASSAYTRQGAQTIYF. The CDR3 nucleotides read TGTGCCAGCAGTGCCTACACGAGACAGGGGGCGCAGACCATATATTTT.

The V and J genes are TRBV7-9 and TRBJ2-1; a weak D match, TRBD2 (5 bases). The germline gives CDR1 SEHNR, CDR2 FQNEAQ (reference sequence). The CDR3 extends over 14 amino acids. Deletions cut 5 bases from V and 2 bases from J, with 10 bases between. As DNA, the CDR3 is TGTGCCAGCAGCCTCGGACTCACCTACAATGAGCAGTTCTTC. Translated, it gives CASSLGLTYNEQFF.

This chain connects TRBV27 to TRBJ2-3, with D perhaps TRBD2 (5 bases). The CDR3 consists of 14 residues. Trimming removed 3 bases at V and 5 bases at J, with 12 bases between. Per the germline V gene, CDR1 is MNHEY and CDR2 is SMNVEV (reference sequence). This chain's CDR3 is CASSFRGLGDTQYF. As DNA, the CDR3 is TGTGCCAGCAGTTTTCGGGGATTAGGAGATACGCAGTATTTT.

The V and J genes are TRBV7-6 and TRBJ2-1; TRBD2 aligns across 9 bases. J gave up 3 bases and V 2 bases, and 8 bases lay outside the gene matches. The CDR3 consists of 17 residues. In germline, CDR1 is SGHVS, CDR2 FNYEAQ. The CDR3 sequence is CASSLLPGTSIYNEQFF. As DNA, the CDR3 is TGTGCCAGCAGCTTACTCCCCGGGACTAGCATCTACAATGAGCAGTTCTTC.

The CDR3 here is CASSLDARQGVDTEAFF. The CDR3 DNA follows: TGCGCCAGCAGCTTGGACGCCAGACAGGGGGTGGACACTGAAGCTTTCTTT. This chain joins TRBV5-1 and TRBJ1-1; 9 bases align to TRBD1. The germline gives CDR1 SGHRS, CDR2 YFSETQ. The CDR3 runs to 17 residues. The junction had 9 bases not matched to a gene; V was cut back by 0 bases and J by 3 bases.

Remarks on this clone: A read error may produce the germline difference seen at one junction end. The gene calls are TRBV6-1 and TRBJ2-1, with D possibly being TRBD2 (5 bases). Germline V gene sequence: CDR1 MNHNS, CDR2 SASEGT. The CDR3 totals 14 residues. CDR3 DNA sequence: TGTGCCAGCAGTAAAGCGGACGGGGTCAATGAGCAGTTCTTC. Translated, it gives CASSKADGVNEQFF.

The chain combines TRBV5-1 with TRBJ2-5, with D possibly being TRBD1 (6 bases). V dropped 0 bases and J dropped 3 bases, with 9 bases sitting between them. CDR3 length equals 14 residues. Germline loops: CDR1 SGHRS, CDR2 YFSETQ. CDR3 loop: CASSLGGGEETQYF. DNA for the CDR3: TGCGCCAGCAGCTTGGGTGGGGGCGAAGAGACCCAGTACTTC. The full variable domain, completed using reference TRBV5-1 and TRBJ2-5, is KAGVTQTPRYLIKTRGQQVTLSCSPISGHRSVSWYQQTPGQGLQFLFEYFSETQRNKGNFPGRFSGRQFSNSRSEMNVSTLELGDSALYLCASSLGGGEETQYFGPGTRLLVL.

The genes are TRBV7-9 and TRBJ2-2; 10 bases line up with TRBD1. This CDR3 is built from 15 residues. V lost 3 bases to trimming and J lost 6 bases; unmatched junction nucleotides: 4. From germline, CDR1 is SEHNR and CDR2 FQNEAQ (reference sequence). The CDR3 is CASSFPGQGSGELFF. CDR3 coding DNA: TGTGCCAGCAGCTTCCCGGGACAGGGGTCCGGGGAGCTGTTTTTT.

This clone has only one observation. The chain employs TRBV28 and TRBJ1-4, with TRBD1 identical over 7 bases. Germline CDR1 MDHEN, CDR2 SYDVKM. V dropped 5 bases and J dropped 8; count of bases not matched to a gene: 14. The CDR3 consists of 16 residues. The DNA for the CDR3 is TGTGCCAGCAGTCCCCTTTCCACAGGGGAAAAAGAAAAACTGTTTTTT. Amino acids: CASSPLSTGEKEKLFF. Filled out from reference TRBV28 and TRBJ1-4, the complete variable domain reads DVKVTQSSRYLVKRTGEKVFLECVQDMDHENMFWYRQDPGLGLRLIYFSYDVKMKEKGDIPEGYSVSREKKERFSLILESASTNQTSMYLCASSPLSTGEKEKLFFGSGTQLSVL.

The rearrangement uses TRBV2 and TRBJ1-1; D gene uncertain. This CDR3 spans 13 amino acids. Trimming stripped 8 bases from V and 0 bases from J, with 10 bases between. CDR1 is SNHLY and CDR2 is FYNNEI in the germline V gene. The CDR3 DNA follows: TGTGCCAGCGGAACAAAAATGAACACTGAAGCTTTCTTT. It yields the protein CASGTKMNTEAFF.

This sequence joins TRBV7-2 and TRBJ2-7; the match to TRBD2 covers 8 bases. This CDR3 is built from 15 residues. Germline V gene data show CDR1 as SGHTA and CDR2 as FQGNSA. The V gene end was trimmed by 3 bases and the J gene end by 7 bases; junction bases not matched to a gene: 11. The CDR3 spells CASSFGGEGLGEQYF. DNA for the CDR3: TGTGCCAGCAGCTTCGGGGGGGAGGGCCTGGGAGAGCAGTACTTC.

This clone was found once. The chain joins TRBV5-1 to TRBJ1-3, with D possibly matching TRBD1 (5 bases). This CDR3 has 13 amino acids. V gave up 3 bases and J gave up 4 bases, with 8 bases separating them. The germline CDR1 and CDR2 sequences are SGHRS and YFSETQ. The CDR3 region has the DNA TGCGCCAGCAGCTCGACAGCAGGAAACACCATATATTTT. This translates into CASSSTAGNTIYF.

This chain uses TRBV5-1 with TRBJ1-2; 7 bases line up with TRBD1. This CDR3 contains 14 residues. CDR1 SGHRS and CDR2 YFSETQ come from the germline V gene. The junction had 3 bases not matched to a gene; V was cut back by 4 bases and J by 0 bases. This CDR3 is CASSRDSPNYGYTF. The CDR3 DNA is TGCGCCAGCAGCCGGGACAGCCCTAACTATGGCTACACCTTC.

The chain links TRBV6-5 to TRBJ1-2, with D maybe TRBD1 (5 bases). Deletions cut 3 bases from V and 4 bases from J, with 18 bases between. This CDR3 has 16 amino acids. The germline V gene encodes CDR1 MNHEY and CDR2 SVGAGI. CDR3 loop: CASSYGGTQHLYGYTF. The DNA for the CDR3 is TGTGCCAGCAGTTATGGGGGGACGCAGCACCTCTATGGCTACACCTTC.

The chain employs TRBV5-4 and TRBJ2-7, with 12 bases identical to TRBD2. The J segment lost 5 bases and the V segment lost 4 bases, leaving 7 bases of the junction unmatched. CDR1 and CDR2 from the germline V gene are SGHNT and YYREEE (reference sequence). The CDR3 sequence is 15 residues long. The chain's CDR3 is CASSPASGRDHEQYF. In nucleotides, the CDR3 is TGTGCCAGCAGCCCCGCTAGCGGGAGGGACCACGAGCAGTACTTC. The full variable domain, completed using reference TRBV5-4 and TRBJ2-7, is ETGVTQSPTHLIKTRGQQVTLRCSSQSGHNTVSWYQQALGQGPQFIFQYYREEENGRGNFPPRFSGLQFPNYSSELNVNALELDDSALYLCASSPASGRDHEQYFGPGTRLTVT.

The chain carries TRBV30 and TRBJ2-1; D uncertain. The germline V gene has CDR1 GTSNPN and CDR2 SVGIG (reference sequence). Trimming removed 1 base at V and 10 bases at J, with 8 bases between. There are 11 residues in the CDR3. The CDR3 DNA follows: TGTGCCTGGAGTGCTGCGCTCGAGCAGTTCTTC. Translated: CAWSAALEQFF.

The chain recombines TRBV11-3 with TRBJ1-3, with TRBD1 matching 8 bases. This CDR3 has 15 amino acids. The germline V gene has CDR1 SGHNT and CDR2 YENEEA. J gave up 4 bases and V 7 bases, and 9 bases lay outside the gene matches. The chain's CDR3 is CASTHGQGLGNTIYF. The CDR3 DNA reads TGTGCCAGCACACACGGACAGGGCCTCGGAAACACCATATATTTT.

This clone occurred a few times. V usage is TRBV25-1 and J usage is TRBJ2-5, with D maybe TRBD2 (5 bases). The CDR3 spans 17 residues. CDR1 is MGHDK and CDR2 is SYGVNS in the germline V gene. V lost 0 bases and J 2 bases, leaving 16 bases between the germline ends. The CDR3 sequence is CASSEYSPSSWQETQYF. CDR3 nucleotides: TGTGCCAGCAGTGAATACTCGCCTAGCAGCTGGCAAGAGACCCAGTACTTC.

As concerns this clone: The same CDR3 is also encoded by other DNA sequences in this sample. The rearrangement uses TRBV7-9 and TRBJ1-1, with D unclear. The CDR3 length is 12 residues. The germline CDR1 and CDR2 sequences are SEHNR and FQNEAQ (reference sequence). V was clipped by 0 bases and J by 5 bases, with 4 bases between them. The CDR3 sequence is CASSLAGTEAFF. The DNA for the CDR3 is TGTGCCAGCAGCTTAGCAGGGACTGAAGCTTTCTTT.

This clone was observed a single time. The V call is TRBV6-1, the J call TRBJ1-1; D gene unclear. The CDR3 length is 15 residues. Trimming removed 5 bases at V and 6 bases at J, with 19 bases between. From germline, CDR1 is MNHNS and CDR2 SASEGT. The CDR3 region is CASSSPGRPRAEAFF. Here the CDR3 DNA reads TGTGCCAGCAGTTCCCCCGGAAGGCCACGCGCTGAAGCTTTCTTT.

This clone appeared a single time. The chain is built from TRBV6-5 and TRBJ1-2, with a tentative D call TRBD1 (5 bases). V dropped 7 bases and J dropped 6 bases, with 9 bases sitting between them. This CDR3 comprises 11 residues. Germline loops: CDR1 MNHEY, CDR2 SVGAGI. This chain's CDR3 is CASKQENGYTF. Written as DNA, the CDR3 is TGTGCCAGCAAACAGGAAAATGGCTACACCTTC.

CDR3 residues: CASSPDRDGEQYF. The DNA for the CDR3 is TGTGCCAGCAGCCCAGACAGGGATGGAGAGCAGTACTTC. This chain links TRBV5-4 with TRBJ2-7; 7 bases are a match to TRBD1. CDR1 is SGHNT, CDR2 YYREEE, per germline (reference sequence). Trimming at V came to 4 bases and at J to 7 bases, leaving 8 bases not matched to a gene. The CDR3 runs to 13 residues.

The genes are TRBV7-9 and TRBJ1-1; TRBD1 aligns across 8 bases. The J segment lost 3 bases and the V segment lost 5 bases, leaving 14 bases of the junction unmatched. The CDR3 is 17 amino acids. Germline values: CDR1 SEHNR, CDR2 FQNEAQ (reference sequence). CDR3 region: CASSPPDRVILDTEAFF. The CDR3 DNA sequence: TGTGCCAGCAGCCCCCCGGACAGGGTCATTCTGGACACTGAAGCTTTCTTT.

The chain recombines TRBV10-3 with TRBJ1-1, with D maybe TRBD1 (6 bases). CDR3 length: 15 amino acids. Germline CDR1 and CDR2: ENHRY and SYGVKD. V dropped 0 bases and J dropped 3 bases, with 11 bases sitting between them. The CDR3 nucleotides are TGTGCCATCAGTGAGTCGACTCAGGGGCACACTGAAGCTTTCTTT. Encoded protein: CAISESTQGHTEAFF.